Sequencing of this TCR beta chain was carried out in a study of CD8 T cells in Susac syndrome. On this clonotype itself: Its antigen remains unknown.

CDR3 size: 15 residues. Trimming at V came to 0 bases and at J to 0 bases, leaving 3 bases not matched to a gene. Germline V gives CDR1 DFQATT, CDR2 SNEGSKA (reference sequence). CD8+ and CD4+ blood T cells underwent TCR beta sequencing. The RNA input was roughly 0.45 to 1 ug, and it was reverse transcribed with random hexamers. The immunoSEQ assay covered 54 Vbeta and 13 Jbeta segments for CDR3. TCRdb used MiXCR to reprocess the immunoSEQ multiplex PCR reads, holding one entry per CDR3 protein. This sample has approximately 120,000 distinct CDR3 sequences, with about 90% found just once. General study results and limits: Only a relatively small number of individuals were included in the TCR sequencing and HLA analysis.

Sequenced: CD8+ T cells from PBMCs. The receptor's source is a human donor with multiple sclerosis. The chain links TRBV20-1 to TRBJ2-7; the match to TRBD1 covers 9 bases. The CDR3 bases are TGCAGTGCTAGAGATGGGACAGGGTCCTCCTACGAGCAGTACTTC. Protein product: CSARDGTGSSYEQYF.